This is a list of T cell receptor beta chains from one sample in a study of cytomegalovirus exposure and HLA in healthy donors. TCRdb's copy holds only in-frame clones and misses some; the assay was immunoSEQ multiplex PCR. The sample consists of 150,000 to 180,000 clones, under 80% of them appearing once. Sequencing input: PBMCs. The receptors shown here come from a man aged 30 to 45 in good health and CMV-seronegative. CDR3s include the opening cysteine and the closing phenylalanine or tryptophan. A D gene is named only where the DNA matches it firmly. Only part of the rows carry a size: once, few, many, or a class if the clone is expanded.

abundance	v_gene	d_gene	j_gene	CDR3nt	CDR3aa
NA	TRBV7-6	NA	TRBJ2-3	TGTGCCAGCAGCATTGGGGCAGGGCGCGGAGATACGCAGTATTTT	CASSIGAGRGDTQYF
NA	TRBV4-2	NA	TRBJ1-2	TGTGCCAGCAGCCAAGATGGAGCGAGAAACTATGGCTACACCTTC	CASSQDGARNYGYTF
NA	TRBV5-6	NA	TRBJ2-7	TGTGCCAGCAGCTTGGTTCGCGGAGGACCCTACGAGCAGTACTTC	CASSLVRGGPYEQYF
NA	TRBV4-1	NA	TRBJ2-3	TGCGCCAGCAGCCCACAGGGAGCCACAGATACGCAGTATTTT	CASSPQGATDTQYF
NA	TRBV5-4	NA	TRBJ1-4	TGTGCCAGCAGCTTCGGGGGGCAGGATGAAAAACTGTTTTTT	CASSFGGQDEKLFF
NA	TRBV27	TRBD1	TRBJ2-5	TGTGCCAGCAGTTCTACAGGGGGTGTATCGTACTTC	CASSSTGGVSYF
NA	TRBV29-1	NA	TRBJ2-3	TGCAGCGTTGATAAAACGGGCACAGATACGCAGTATTTT	CSVDKTGTDTQYF
NA	TRBV7-8	NA	TRBJ1-1	TGTGCCAGCAGCCCACAGGGTGACACTGAAGCTTTCTTT	CASSPQGDTEAFF
NA	TRBV18	NA	TRBJ1-5	TGTGCCAGCTCTCCCGCGGGGGGCAGCAATCAGCCCCAGCATTTT	CASSPAGGSNQPQHF
NA	TRBV7-9	TRBD1	TRBJ2-1	TGTTCCAGCAGCTTAGTGCGGCAGGGGGCGAACAATGAGCAGTTCTTC	CSSSLVRQGANNEQFF
NA	TRBV25-1	TRBD1	TRBJ1-2	TGTGCCAGCAGTGCAGGGGGCGCTGACTATGGCTACACCTTC	CASSAGGADYGYTF
NA	TRBV4-3	NA	TRBJ1-2	TGCGCCAGCAGCCAAGCCATGTCAAACTATGGCTACACCTTC	CASSQAMSNYGYTF
NA	TRBV6-5	TRBD1	TRBJ1-2	TGTGCCAGCGCCGGGACAGCTAACTATGGCTACACCTTC	CASAGTANYGYTF
NA	TRBV7-9	TRBD2	TRBJ2-5	TGTTCCAGCAGCTCGCGCCCTAGCGGACTACAAGAGACCCAGTACTTC	CSSSSRPSGLQETQYF
NA	TRBV7-9	NA	TRBJ1-2	TGTGCCAGCAGCAAAGAAGTGGGGGCCGGCTACACCTTC	CASSKEVGAGYTF
NA	TRBV5-1	NA	TRBJ1-3	TGCGCCAGCAGGCAGGGCCTTAGAAACACCATATATTTT	CASRQGLRNTIYF
NA	TRBV9	NA	TRBJ2-5	TGTGCCAGCAGCCCCGGGGGAAGAGAGACCCAGTACTTC	CASSPGGRETQYF
NA	TRBV6-5	NA	TRBJ2-1	TGTGCCAGCAGTTACGGGCAGGGGAACTACAATGAGCAGTTCTTC	CASSYGQGNYNEQFF
NA	TRBV5-1	TRBD2	TRBJ2-7	TGCGCCAGCTCGGTACTAGCGGGCGCCGCGAGCTCCTACGAGCAGTACTTC	CASSVLAGAASSYEQYF
NA	TRBV6-6	NA	TRBJ1-2	TGTGCCAGCAGTTATAATGGCTACACCTTC	CASSYNGYTF
NA	TRBV7-8	NA	TRBJ1-1	TGTGCCAGCAGGATAGACTTGAACACTGAAGCTTTCTTT	CASRIDLNTEAFF
NA	TRBV27	NA	TRBJ1-2	TGTGCCAGCAGGGACGGGAACGGCTACACCTTC	CASRDGNGYTF
NA	TRBV11-2	NA	TRBJ2-4	TGTGCCAGCAGCTTAGGTCAGGGTGCCAAAAACATTCAGTACTTC	CASSLGQGAKNIQYF
NA	TRBV9	TRBD2	TRBJ2-3	TGTGCCAGCAGCGCCGCAGGGCTAGCGGGGACCACAGATACGCAGTATTTT	CASSAAGLAGTTDTQYF
NA	TRBV10-2	NA	TRBJ1-3	TGCGCCAGCAGTGCAGGGTTCCAAGCGGGAAACACCATATATTTT	CASSAGFQAGNTIYF
NA	TRBV4-1	NA	TRBJ2-7	TGCGCCAGCAGCGTAGAGGGTGGGGGGTCCTACGAGCAGTACTTC	CASSVEGGGSYEQYF
NA	TRBV7-2	NA	TRBJ1-4	TGTGCCAGCAGCTTAGACAGGGCGGATGAAAAACTGTTTTTT	CASSLDRADEKLFF
NA	TRBV5-1	TRBD1	TRBJ1-6	TGCGCCAGCAGCTTGGAGGGGGCTTCAAATTCACCCCTCCACTTT	CASSLEGASNSPLHF
once	TRBV7-6	TRBD2	TRBJ2-5	TGTGCCAGCAGCTTATTGGGGGGGGAAGAGACCCAGTACTTC	CASSLLGGEETQYF
NA	TRBV10-3	NA	TRBJ2-6	TGTGCCATCAGTGAGTCGGAAGGGAAGGGGGCTGGGGCCAACGTCCTGACTTTC	CAISESEGKGAGANVLTF
NA	TRBV19	TRBD2	TRBJ2-5	TGTGCCAGTAGTATGACTAGCGGTATTTACAAGAGAACCCAGTACTTC	CASSMTSGIYKRTQYF
NA	TRBV5-1	NA	TRBJ1-1	TGCGCCAGCAGCCCCGAATACAGGGTCCGTACGAACACTGAAGCTTTCTTT	CASSPEYRVRTNTEAFF
NA	TRBV6-1	TRBD2	TRBJ2-7	TGTGCCAGCAGTGAAACCGGGAGGGATAAGCAGTACTTC	CASSETGRDKQYF
NA	TRBV7-2	TRBD1	TRBJ1-3	TGTGCCAGCAGCTTAGTGACAGGGCTCTCTGGAAACACCATATATTTT	CASSLVTGLSGNTIYF
NA	TRBV7-2	NA	TRBJ2-7	TGTGCCAGCAGCCCTCGTGGGCAGGCTGCCTACGAGCAGTACTTC	CASSPRGQAAYEQYF
NA	TRBV19	TRBD2	TRBJ2-3	TGTGCCAGTAGTATCCTTCCGGGACTAGCGTCAGATACGCAGTATTTT	CASSILPGLASDTQYF
once	TRBV7-2	TRBD2	TRBJ2-7	TGTGCCAGCAGCTCACCTGGACTAGCGGGGGGGAGTTACGAGCAGTACTTC	CASSSPGLAGGSYEQYF
NA	TRBV27	NA	TRBJ1-4	TGTGCCAGCAGCCTTCACGCTACAGGGACTAATGAAAAACTGTTTTTT	CASSLHATGTNEKLFF
once	TRBV7-8	TRBD1	TRBJ1-1	TGTGCCAGCAGCATTGGACAGGGAAGCACTGAAGCTTTCTTT	CASSIGQGSTEAFF
NA	TRBV18	TRBD2	TRBJ2-3	TGTGCCAGCTCGTCGCTAGCGGGGGGAGGTACAGATACGCAGTATTTT	CASSSLAGGGTDTQYF
NA	TRBV11-2	TRBD1	TRBJ2-5	TGTGCCAGCAGACAGGGGGCGGTGGAGACCCAGTACTTC	CASRQGAVETQYF
NA	TRBV13	TRBD1	TRBJ2-3	TGTGCCAGCAGCTTGAGGGGGCCCCGCACAGATACGCAGTATTTT	CASSLRGPRTDTQYF
NA	TRBV9	TRBD1	TRBJ2-7	TGTGCCAGCAGCTCCGGGACAGGCGCCTACGAGCAGTACTTC	CASSSGTGAYEQYF
NA	TRBV19	NA	TRBJ1-2	TGTGCCAGTAGTATATGGCAGGGCGGCAGGCGTAACTATGGCTACACCTTC	CASSIWQGGRRNYGYTF
NA	TRBV5-1	NA	TRBJ1-1	TGCGCCAGCTCACGCCAGGCGCACACTGAAGCTTTCTTT	CASSRQAHTEAFF
NA	TRBV19	TRBD2	TRBJ2-3	TGTGCCAGTAGAAAGAATAGCGGGGGGGCCACAGATACGCAGTATTTT	CASRKNSGGATDTQYF
many	TRBV7-6	NA	TRBJ2-1	TGTGCCAGCAGCTTAACCCCAGGCGAGTTAAATGAGCAGTTCTTC	CASSLTPGELNEQFF
NA	TRBV18	NA	TRBJ2-6	TGTGCCAGCTCACCAAAGGGGGGGGCTGGGGCCAACGTCCTGACTTTC	CASSPKGGAGANVLTF